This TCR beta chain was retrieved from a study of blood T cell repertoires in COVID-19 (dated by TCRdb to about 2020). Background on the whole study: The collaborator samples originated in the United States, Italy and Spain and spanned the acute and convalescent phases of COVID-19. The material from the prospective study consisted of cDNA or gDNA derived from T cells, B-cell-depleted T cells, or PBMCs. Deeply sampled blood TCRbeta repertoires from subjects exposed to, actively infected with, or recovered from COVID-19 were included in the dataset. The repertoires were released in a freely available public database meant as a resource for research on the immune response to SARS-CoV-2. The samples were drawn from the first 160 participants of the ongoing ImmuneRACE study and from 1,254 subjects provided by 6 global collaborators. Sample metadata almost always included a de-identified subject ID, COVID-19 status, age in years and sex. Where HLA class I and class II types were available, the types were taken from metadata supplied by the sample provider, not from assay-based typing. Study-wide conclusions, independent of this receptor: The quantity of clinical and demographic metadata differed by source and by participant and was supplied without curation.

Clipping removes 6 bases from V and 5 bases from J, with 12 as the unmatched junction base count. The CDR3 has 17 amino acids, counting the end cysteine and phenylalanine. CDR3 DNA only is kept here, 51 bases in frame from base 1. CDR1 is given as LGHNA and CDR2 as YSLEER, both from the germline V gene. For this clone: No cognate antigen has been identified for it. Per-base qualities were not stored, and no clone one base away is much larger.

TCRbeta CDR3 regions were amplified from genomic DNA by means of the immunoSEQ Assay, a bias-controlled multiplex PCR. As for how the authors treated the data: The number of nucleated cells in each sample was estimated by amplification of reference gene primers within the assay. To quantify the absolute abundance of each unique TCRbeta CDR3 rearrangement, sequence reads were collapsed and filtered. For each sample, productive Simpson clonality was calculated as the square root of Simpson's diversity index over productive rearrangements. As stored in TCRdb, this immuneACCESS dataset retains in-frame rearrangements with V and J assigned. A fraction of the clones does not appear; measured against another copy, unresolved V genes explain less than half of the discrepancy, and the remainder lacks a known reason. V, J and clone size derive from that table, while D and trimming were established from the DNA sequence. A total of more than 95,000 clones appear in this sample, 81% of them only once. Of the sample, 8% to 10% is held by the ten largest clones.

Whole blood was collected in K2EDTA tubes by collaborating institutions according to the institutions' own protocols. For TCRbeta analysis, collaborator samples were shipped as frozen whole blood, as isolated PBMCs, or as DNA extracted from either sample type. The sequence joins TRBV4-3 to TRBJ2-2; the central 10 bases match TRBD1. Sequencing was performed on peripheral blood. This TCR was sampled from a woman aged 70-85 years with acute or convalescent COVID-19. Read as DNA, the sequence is TGCGCCAGCAGTGGCCTCTCGGACAGGGGGATAACCGGGGAGCTGTTTTTT. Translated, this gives CASSGLSDRGITGELFF.